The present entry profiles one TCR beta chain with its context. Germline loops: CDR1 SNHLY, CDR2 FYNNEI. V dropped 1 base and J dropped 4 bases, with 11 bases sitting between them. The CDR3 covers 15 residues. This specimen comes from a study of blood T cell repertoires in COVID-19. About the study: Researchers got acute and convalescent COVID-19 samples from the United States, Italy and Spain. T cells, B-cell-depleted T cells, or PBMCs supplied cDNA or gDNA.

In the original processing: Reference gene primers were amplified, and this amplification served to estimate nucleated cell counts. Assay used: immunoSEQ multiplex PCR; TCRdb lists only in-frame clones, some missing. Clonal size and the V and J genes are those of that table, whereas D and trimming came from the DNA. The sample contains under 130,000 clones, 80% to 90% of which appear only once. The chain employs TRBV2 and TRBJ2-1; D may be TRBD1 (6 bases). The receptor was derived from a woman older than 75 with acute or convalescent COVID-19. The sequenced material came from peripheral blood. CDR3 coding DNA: TGTGCCAGCAGTGAAGAGCAGGGGTTATACAATGAGCAGTTCTTC. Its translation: CASSEEQGLYNEQFF.